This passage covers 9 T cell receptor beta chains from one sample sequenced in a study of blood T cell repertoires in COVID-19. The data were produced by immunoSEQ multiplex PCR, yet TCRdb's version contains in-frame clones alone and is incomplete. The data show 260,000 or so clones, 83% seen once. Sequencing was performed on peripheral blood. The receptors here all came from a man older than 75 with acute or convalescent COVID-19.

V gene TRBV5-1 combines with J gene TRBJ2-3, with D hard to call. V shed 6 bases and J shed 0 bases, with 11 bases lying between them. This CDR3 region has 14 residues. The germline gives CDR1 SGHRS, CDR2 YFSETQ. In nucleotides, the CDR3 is TGCGCCAGCAATCAGGCCCTCAGCACAGATACGCAGTATTTT. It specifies CASNQALSTDTQYF. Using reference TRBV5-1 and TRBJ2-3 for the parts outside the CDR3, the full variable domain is KAGVTQTPRYLIKTRGQQVTLSCSPISGHRSVSWYQQTPGQGLQFLFEYFSETQRNKGNFPGRFSGRQFSNSRSEMNVSTLELGDSALYLCASNQALSTDTQYFGPGTRLTVL.

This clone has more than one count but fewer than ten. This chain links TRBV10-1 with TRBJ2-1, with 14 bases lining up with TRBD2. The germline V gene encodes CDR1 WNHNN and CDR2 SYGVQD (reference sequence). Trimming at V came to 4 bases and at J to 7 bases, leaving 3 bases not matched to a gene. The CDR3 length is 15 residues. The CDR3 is CASSGTSGRLNEQFF. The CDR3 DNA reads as TGCGCCAGCAGTGGGACTAGCGGGAGGTTAAATGAGCAGTTCTTC.

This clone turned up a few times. The CDR3 is CASSQGWGSNTEAFF. DNA for the CDR3: TGCGCCAGCAGCCAGGGGTGGGGCAGTAACACTGAAGCTTTCTTT. The chain employs TRBV4-1 and TRBJ1-1; TRBD1 might be the D (5 bases). V dropped 3 bases and J dropped 2 bases, with 13 bases sitting between them. The V gene's germline CDR1 is MGHRA and CDR2 YSYEKL. This CDR3 has 15 amino acids.

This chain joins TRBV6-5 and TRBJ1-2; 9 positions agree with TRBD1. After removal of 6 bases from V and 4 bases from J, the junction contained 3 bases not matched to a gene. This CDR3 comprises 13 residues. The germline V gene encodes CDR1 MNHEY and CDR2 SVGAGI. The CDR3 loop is CASRETGGYGYTF. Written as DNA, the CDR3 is TGTGCCAGCAGGGAGACAGGGGGCTATGGCTACACCTTC.

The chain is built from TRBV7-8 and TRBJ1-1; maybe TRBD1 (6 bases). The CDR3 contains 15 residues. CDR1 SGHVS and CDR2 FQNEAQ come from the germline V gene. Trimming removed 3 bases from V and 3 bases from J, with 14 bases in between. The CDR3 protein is CASSFNWGQDTEAFF. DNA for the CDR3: TGTGCCAGCAGCTTTAACTGGGGGCAGGACACTGAAGCTTTCTTT.

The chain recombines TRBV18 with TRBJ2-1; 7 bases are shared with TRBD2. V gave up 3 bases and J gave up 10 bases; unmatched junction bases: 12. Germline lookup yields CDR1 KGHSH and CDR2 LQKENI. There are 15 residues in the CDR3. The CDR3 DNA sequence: TGTGCCAGCTCACCGAGCGGGGCCCTCGGTTGGGAGCAGTTCTTC. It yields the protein CASSPSGALGWEQFF.

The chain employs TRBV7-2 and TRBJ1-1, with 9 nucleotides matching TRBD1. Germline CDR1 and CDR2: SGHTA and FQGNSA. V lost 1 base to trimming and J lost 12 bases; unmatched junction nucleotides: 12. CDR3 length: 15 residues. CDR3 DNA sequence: TGTGCCAGCAGCTTAGGGGGCCTCGGAGACAGGGGGACTTTCTTT. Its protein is CASSLGGLGDRGTFF. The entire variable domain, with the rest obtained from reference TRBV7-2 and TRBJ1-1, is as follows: GAGVSQSPSNKVTEKGKDVELRCDPISGHTALYWYRQSLGQGLEFLIYFQGNSAPDKSGLPSDRFSAERTGGSVSTLTIQRTQQEDSAVYLCASSLGGLGDRGTFFGQGTRLTVV.

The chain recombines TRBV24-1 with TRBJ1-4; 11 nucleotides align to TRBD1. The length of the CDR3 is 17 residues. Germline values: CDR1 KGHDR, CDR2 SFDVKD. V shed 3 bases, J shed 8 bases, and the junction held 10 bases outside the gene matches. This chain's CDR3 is CATSDAGTGGVREKLFF. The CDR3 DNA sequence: TGTGCCACCAGTGATGCCGGGACAGGGGGAGTCCGGGAAAAACTGTTTTTT.

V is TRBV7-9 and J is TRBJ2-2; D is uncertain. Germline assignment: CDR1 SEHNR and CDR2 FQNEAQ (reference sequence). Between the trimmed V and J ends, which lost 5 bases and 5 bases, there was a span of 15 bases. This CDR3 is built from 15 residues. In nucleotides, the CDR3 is TGTGCCAGCAGCCCAATCCCCTATAGTACCGGGGAGCTGTTTTTT. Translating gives CASSPIPYSTGELFF.